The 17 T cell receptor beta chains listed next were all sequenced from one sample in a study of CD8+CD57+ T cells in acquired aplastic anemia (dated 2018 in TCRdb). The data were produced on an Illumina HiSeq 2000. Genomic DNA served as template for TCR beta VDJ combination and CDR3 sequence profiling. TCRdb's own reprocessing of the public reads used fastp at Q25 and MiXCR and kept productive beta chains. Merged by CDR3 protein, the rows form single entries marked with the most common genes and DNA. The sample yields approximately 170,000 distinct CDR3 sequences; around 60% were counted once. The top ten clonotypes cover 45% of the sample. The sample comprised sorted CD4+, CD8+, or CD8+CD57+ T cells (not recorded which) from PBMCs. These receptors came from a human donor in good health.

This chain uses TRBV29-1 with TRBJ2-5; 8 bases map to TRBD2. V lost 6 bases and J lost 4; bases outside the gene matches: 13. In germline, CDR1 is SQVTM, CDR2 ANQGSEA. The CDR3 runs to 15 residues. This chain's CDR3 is CSVGQLAGSPETQYF. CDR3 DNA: TGCAGCGTGGGCCAATTAGCGGGATCTCCAGAGACCCAGTACTTC.

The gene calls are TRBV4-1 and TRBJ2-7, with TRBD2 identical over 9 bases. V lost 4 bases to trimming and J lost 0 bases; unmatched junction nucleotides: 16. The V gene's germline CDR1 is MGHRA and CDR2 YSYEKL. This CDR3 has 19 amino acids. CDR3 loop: CASSLIGTASGALSYEQYF. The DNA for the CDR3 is TGCGCCAGCAGCCTTATAGGTACAGCTAGCGGGGCGCTCTCCTACGAGCAGTACTTC.

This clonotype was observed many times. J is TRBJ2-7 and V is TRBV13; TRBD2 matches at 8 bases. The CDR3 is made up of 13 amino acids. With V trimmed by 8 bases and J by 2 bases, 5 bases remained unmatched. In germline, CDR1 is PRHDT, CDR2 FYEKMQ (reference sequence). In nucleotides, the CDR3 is TGTGCCAGCGCTTTAGCGGGAACCTACGAGCAGTACTTC. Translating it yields CASALAGTYEQYF.

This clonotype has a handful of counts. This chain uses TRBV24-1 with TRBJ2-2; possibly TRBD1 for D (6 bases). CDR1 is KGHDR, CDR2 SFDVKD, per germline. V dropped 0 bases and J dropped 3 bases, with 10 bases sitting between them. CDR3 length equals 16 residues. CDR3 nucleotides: TGTGCCACCAGTGATTTGCAGGGGTCCTACACCGGGGAGCTGTTTTTT. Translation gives CATSDLQGSYTGELFF.

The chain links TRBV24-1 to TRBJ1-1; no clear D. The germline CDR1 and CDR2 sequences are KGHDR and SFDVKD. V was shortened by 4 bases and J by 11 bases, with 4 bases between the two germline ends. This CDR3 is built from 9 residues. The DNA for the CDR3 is TGTGCCACCAGTGAGGGGGCTTTCTTT. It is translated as CATSEGAFF.

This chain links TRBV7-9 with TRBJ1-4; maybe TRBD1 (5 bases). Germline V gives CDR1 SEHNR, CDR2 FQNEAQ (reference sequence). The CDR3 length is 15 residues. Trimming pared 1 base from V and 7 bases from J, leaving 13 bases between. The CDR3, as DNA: TGTGCCAGCAGCTTAGAAGGGGATTGGGGTGAAAAACTGTTTTTT. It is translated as CASSLEGDWGEKLFF. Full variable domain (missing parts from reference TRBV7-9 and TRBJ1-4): DTGVSQNPRHKITKRGQNVTFRCDPISEHNRLYWYRQTLGQGPEFLTYFQNEAQLEKSRLLSDRFSAERPKGSFSTLEIQRTEQGDSAMYLCASSLEGDWGEKLFFGSGTQLSVL.

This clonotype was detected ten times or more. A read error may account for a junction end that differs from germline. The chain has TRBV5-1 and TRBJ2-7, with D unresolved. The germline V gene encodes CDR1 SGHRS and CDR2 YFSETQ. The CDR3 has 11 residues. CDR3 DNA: TGTGCCAGCAGCTCCTCCTACGAGCAGTACTTC. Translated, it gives CASSSSYEQYF.

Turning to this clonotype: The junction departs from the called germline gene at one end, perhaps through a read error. Here the CDR3 DNA reads TGTGCCAGCAGGTCCGCTGGCCGGGCCTACGAGCAGTACTTC. Translating it yields CASRSAGRAYEQYF. This sequence joins TRBV5-1 and TRBJ2-7; D not resolved. This CDR3 has 14 residues. Germline values: CDR1 SGHRS, CDR2 YFSETQ.

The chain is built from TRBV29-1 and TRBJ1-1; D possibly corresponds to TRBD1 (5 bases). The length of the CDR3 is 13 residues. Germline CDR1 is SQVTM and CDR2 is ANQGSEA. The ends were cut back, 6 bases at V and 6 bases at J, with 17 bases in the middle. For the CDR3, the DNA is TGCAGCGTAAAGTGGCAGGGATTGGCTGAAGCTTTCTTT. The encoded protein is CSVKWQGLAEAFF.

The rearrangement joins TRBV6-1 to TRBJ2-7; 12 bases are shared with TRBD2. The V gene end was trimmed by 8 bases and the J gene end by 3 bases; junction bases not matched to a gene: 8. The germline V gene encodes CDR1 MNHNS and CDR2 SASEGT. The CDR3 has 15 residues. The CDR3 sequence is CASRRTSGTIYEQYF. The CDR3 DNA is TGTGCCAGCCGGAGGACTAGCGGGACAATCTACGAGCAGTACTTC.

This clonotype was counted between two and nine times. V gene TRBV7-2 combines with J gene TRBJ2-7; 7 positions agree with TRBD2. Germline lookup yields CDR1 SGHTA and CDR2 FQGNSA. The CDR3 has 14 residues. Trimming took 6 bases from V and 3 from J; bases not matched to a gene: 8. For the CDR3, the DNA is TGTGCCAGCAGAAGACTAGCTGAAAGCTACGAGCAGTACTTC. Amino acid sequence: CASRRLAESYEQYF.

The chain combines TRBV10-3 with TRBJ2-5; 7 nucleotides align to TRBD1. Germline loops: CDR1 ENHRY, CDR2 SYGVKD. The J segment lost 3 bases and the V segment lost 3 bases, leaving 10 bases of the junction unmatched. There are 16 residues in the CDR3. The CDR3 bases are TGTGCCATCAGTGATTCCAGGACAGGTCGCGAAGAGACCCAGTACTTC. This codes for CAISDSRTGREETQYF.

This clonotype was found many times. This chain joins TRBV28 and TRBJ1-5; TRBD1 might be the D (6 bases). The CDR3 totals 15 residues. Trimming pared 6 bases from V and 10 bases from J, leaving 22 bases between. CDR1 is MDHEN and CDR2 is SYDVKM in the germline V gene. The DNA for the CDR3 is TGTGCCAGCAGCACACCCGGGACACGGGTTGGTCCCCAGCATTTT. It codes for CASSTPGTRVGPQHF.

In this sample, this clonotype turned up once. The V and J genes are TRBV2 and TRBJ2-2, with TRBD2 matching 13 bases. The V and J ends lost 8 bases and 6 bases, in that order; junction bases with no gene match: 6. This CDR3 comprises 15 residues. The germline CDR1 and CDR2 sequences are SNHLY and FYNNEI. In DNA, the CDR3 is TGTGCCAGCCGGACTAGCGGGAGTAGGGCCGGGGAGCTGTTTTTT. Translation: CASRTSGSRAGELFF. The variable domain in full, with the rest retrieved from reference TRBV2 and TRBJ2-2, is EPEVTQTPSHQVTQMGQEVILRCVPISNHLYFYWYRQILGQKVEFLVSFYNNEISEKSEIFDDQFSVERPDGSNFTLKIRSTKLEDSAMYFCASRTSGSRAGELFFGEGSRLTVL.

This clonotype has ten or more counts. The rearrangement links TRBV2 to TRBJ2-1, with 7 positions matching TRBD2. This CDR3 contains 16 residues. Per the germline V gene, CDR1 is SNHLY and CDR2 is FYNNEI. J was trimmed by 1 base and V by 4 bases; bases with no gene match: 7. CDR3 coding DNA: TGTGCCAGCAGTGGTGGGAGGGCCGCATCCTACAATGAGCAGTTCTTC. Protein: CASSGGRAASYNEQFF.

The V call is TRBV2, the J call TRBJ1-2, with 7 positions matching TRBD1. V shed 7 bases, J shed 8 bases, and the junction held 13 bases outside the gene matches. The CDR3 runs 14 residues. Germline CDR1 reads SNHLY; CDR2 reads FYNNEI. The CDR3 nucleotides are TGTGCCAGCAAGACCGGGACAGTGGGTTGGGGCTACACCTTC. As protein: CASKTGTVGWGYTF.

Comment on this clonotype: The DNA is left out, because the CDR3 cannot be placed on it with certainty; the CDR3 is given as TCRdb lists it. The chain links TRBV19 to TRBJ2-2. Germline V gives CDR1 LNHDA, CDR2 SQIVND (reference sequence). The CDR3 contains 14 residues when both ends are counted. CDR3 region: CASSIGQYVGELFF.